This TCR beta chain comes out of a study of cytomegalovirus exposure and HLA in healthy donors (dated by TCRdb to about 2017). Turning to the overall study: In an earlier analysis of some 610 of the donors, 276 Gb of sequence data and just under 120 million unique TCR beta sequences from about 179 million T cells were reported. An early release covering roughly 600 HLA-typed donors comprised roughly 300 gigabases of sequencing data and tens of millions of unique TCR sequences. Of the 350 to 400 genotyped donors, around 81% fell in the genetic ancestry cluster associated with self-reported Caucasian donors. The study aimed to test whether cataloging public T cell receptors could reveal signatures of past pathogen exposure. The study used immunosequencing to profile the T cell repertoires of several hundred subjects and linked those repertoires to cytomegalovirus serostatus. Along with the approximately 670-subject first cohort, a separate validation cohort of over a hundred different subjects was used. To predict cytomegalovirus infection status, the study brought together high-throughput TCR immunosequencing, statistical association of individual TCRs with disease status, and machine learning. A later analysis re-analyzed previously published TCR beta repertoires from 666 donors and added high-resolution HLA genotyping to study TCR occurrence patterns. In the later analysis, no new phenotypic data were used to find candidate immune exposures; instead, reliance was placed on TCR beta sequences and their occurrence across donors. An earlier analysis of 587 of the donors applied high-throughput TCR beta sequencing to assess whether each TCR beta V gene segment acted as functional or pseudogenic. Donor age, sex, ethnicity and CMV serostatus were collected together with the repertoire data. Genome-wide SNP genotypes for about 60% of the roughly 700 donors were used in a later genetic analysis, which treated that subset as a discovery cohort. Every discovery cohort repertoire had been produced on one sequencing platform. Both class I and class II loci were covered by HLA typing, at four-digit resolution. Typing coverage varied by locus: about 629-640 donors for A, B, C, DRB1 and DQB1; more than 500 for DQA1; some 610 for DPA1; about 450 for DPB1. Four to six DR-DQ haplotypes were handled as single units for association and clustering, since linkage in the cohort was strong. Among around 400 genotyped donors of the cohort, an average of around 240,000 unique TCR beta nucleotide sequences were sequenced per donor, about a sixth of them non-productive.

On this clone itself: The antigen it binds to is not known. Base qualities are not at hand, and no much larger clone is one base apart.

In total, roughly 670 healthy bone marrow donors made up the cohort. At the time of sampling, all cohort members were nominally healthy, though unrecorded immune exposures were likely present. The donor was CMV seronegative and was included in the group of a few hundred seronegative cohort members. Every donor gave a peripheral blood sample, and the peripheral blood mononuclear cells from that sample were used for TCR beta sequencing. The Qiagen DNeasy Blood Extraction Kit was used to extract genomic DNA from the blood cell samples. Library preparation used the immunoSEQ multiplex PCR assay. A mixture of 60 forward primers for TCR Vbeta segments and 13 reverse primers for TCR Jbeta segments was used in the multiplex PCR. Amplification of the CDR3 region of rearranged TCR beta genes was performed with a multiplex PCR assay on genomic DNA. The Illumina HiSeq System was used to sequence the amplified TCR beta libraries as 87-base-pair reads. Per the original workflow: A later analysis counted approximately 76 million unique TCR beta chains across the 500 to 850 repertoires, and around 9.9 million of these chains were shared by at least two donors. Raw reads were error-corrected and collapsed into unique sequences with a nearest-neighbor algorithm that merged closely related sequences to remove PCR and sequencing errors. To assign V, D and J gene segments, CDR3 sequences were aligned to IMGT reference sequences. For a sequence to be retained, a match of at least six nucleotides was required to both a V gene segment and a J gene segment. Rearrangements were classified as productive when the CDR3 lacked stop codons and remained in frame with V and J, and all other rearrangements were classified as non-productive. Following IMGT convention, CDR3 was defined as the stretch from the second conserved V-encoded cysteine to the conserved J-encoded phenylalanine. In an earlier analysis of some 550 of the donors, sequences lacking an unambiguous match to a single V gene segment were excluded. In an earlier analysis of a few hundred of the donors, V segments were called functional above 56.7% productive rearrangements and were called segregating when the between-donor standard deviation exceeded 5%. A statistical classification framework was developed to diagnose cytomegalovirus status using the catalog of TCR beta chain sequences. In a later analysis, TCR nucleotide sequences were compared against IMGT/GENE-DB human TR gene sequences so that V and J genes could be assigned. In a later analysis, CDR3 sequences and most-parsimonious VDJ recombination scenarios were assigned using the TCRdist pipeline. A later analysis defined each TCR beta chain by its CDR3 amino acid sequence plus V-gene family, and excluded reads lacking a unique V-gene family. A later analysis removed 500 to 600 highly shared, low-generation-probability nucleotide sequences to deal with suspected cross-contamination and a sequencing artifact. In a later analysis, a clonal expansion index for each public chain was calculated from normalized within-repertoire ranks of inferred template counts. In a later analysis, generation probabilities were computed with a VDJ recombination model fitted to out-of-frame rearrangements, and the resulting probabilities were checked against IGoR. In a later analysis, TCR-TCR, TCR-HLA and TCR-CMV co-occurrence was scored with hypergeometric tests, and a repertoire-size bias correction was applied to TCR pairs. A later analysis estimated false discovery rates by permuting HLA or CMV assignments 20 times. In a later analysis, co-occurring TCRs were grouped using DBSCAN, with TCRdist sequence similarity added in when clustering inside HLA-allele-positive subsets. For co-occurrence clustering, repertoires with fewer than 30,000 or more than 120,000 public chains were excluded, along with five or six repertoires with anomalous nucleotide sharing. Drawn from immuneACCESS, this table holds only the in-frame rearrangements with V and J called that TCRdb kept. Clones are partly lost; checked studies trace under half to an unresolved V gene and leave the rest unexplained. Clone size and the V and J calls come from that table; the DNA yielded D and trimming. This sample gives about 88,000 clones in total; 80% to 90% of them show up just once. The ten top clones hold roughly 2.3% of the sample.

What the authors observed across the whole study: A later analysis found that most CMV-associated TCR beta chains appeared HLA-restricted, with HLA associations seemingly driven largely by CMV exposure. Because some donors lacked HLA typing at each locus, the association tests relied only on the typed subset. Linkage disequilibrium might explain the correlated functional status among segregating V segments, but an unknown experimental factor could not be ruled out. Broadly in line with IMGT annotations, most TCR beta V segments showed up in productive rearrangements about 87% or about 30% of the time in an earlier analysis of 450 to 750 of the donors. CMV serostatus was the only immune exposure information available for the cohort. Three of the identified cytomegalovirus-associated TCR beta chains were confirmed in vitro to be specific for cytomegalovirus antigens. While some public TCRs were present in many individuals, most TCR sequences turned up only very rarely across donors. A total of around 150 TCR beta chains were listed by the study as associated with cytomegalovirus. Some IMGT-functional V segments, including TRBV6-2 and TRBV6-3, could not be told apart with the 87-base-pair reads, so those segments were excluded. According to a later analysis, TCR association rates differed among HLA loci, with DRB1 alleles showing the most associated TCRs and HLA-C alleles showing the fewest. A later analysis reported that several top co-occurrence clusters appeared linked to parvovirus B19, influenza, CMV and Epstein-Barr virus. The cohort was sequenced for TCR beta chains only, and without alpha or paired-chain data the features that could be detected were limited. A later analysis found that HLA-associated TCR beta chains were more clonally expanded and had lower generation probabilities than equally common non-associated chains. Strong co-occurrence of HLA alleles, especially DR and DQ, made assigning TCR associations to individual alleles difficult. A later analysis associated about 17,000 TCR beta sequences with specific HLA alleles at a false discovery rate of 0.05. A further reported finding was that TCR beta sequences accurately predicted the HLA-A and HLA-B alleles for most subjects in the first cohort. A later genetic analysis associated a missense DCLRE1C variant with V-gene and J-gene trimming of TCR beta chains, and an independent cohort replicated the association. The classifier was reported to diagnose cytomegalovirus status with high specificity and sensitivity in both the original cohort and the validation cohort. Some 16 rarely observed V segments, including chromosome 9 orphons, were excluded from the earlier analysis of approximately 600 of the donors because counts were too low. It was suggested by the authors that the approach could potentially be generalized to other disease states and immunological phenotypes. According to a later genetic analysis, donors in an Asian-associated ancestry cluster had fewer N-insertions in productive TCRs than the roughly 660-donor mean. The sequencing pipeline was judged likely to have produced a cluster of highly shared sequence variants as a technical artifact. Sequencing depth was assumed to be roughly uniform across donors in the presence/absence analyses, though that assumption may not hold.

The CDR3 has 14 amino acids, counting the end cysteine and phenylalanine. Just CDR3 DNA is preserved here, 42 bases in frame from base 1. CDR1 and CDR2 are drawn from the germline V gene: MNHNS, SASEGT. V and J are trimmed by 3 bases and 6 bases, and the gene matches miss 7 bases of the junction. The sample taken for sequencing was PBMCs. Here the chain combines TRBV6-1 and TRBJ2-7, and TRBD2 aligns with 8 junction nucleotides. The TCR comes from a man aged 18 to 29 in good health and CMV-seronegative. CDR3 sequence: CASSEAGGPREQYF. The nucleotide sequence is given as TGTGCCAGCAGTGAGGCGGGAGGTCCCCGCGAGCAGTACTTC.